This is a list of T cell receptor beta chains from one sample in a study of T cells in Graves' hyperthyroidism and ophthalmopathy. TCRdb used MiXCR to reprocess the multiplex PCR reads, holding one entry per CDR3 protein. The table includes 500,000 to 600,000 distinct CDR3 sequences, over 45% detected once. Sequencing was performed on peripheral blood or thyroid tissue (not recorded which). The source of these receptors is an adult woman with Graves' disease, either hyperthyroidism or ophthalmopathy (not recorded which). Both conserved end residues are part of each CDR3. Each record gives: CDR3 DNA, CDR3 protein, J gene, clone size, D gene, V gene, CDR3 length. The D gene is left open where the match is weak. Clone size is given for some rows only: seen once, a few or many times, or a class if the clone is expanded.

TGTGCCATCCCCGAAGGTTGGACGAACACTGAAGCTTTCTTT,CAIPEGWTNTEAFF,TRBJ1-1,-,-,TRBV10-3,14
TGTGCCAGCAGCGGAGGCAGCTACGAGCAGTACTTC,CASSGGSYEQYF,TRBJ2-7,many,-,TRBV2,12
TGTGCCAGCAGGATAGGACGTTGGGGCTACACCTTC,CASRIGRWGYTF,TRBJ1-2,-,-,TRBV9,12
TGTGCCAGCAGCTCTCCGGGACTAGCGGGAGAAGACGAGCAGTACTTC,CASSSPGLAGEDEQYF,TRBJ2-7,-,TRBD2,TRBV9,16
TGTGCCAGCAGCGCGGGCCTCCTTGGGGGCAATCAGCCCCAGCATTTT,CASSAGLLGGNQPQHF,TRBJ1-5,-,-,TRBV7-9,16
TGCAGTGCTACCCAGGTACGGCTTCCTAACACTGAAGCTTTCTTT,CSATQVRLPNTEAFF,TRBJ1-1,many,-,TRBV20-1,15
TGCAGTGCTAGATTTGTCCTAGCGGGACTCAATCAAGAGACCCAGTACTTC,CSARFVLAGLNQETQYF,TRBJ2-5,many,TRBD2,TRBV20-1,17
TGTGCCATCAGTGAGCTAGGCAGGCGAACTGAAGCTTTCTTT,CAISELGRRTEAFF,TRBJ1-1,-,-,TRBV10-3,14
TGTGCCAGCAGCTTAGAAAGAAGTAGGGCAGATACGCAGTATTTT,CASSLERSRADTQYF,TRBJ2-3,-,-,TRBV7-2,15
TGTGCCACCAGCAGAGAGCGGGGTAACTACGAGCAGTACTTC,CATSRERGNYEQYF,TRBJ2-7,-,-,TRBV15,14
TGTGCCAGTAGTATCGGGGGTGTGGGAGGGAACACTGAAGCTTTCTTT,CASSIGGVGGNTEAFF,TRBJ1-1,many,-,TRBV19,16
TGTGCCAGCAGCTTAGGGGGGCAGGGGTGGGATCAGCCCCAGCATTTT,CASSLGGQGWDQPQHF,TRBJ1-5,-,-,TRBV7-9,16
TGTGCCAGCAGCCCCAATATACAGTCGAACACTGAAGCTTTCTTT,CASSPNIQSNTEAFF,TRBJ1-1,many,-,TRBV16,15
TGTGCCAGTAAAATGTTGGGGTCTGGGGCCAACGTCCTGACTTTC,CASKMLGSGANVLTF,TRBJ2-6,-,-,TRBV19,15
TGCAGTGCTATACCGATTGCGGGAGGTAGAGAGACCCAGTACTTC,CSAIPIAGGRETQYF,TRBJ2-5,many,TRBD2,TRBV20-1,15
TGCAGTGCTCCCCCGGGATACCAAGAGACCCAGTACTTC,CSAPPGYQETQYF,TRBJ2-5,many,-,TRBV20-1,13
TGTGCCGCCAGCAGTGAAGCTTGGTGGGGGTACGAGCAGTACTTC,CAASSEAWWGYEQYF,TRBJ2-7,-,-,TRBV15,15
TGCAGTGCTAGAAGGACAGGGACAGAGACCCAGTACTTC,CSARRTGTETQYF,TRBJ2-5,many,TRBD1,TRBV20-1,13
TGTGCCATCAGTGGGACTAGCGGGAGAGGGGTATCCTACGAGCAGTACTTC,CAISGTSGRGVSYEQYF,TRBJ2-7,-,TRBD2,TRBV10-3,17
TGCAGTGCACTCGGACTAGCGGGACAATTACAAGAGACCCAGTACTTC,CSALGLAGQLQETQYF,TRBJ2-5,-,TRBD2,TRBV20-1,16
TGTGCCAGCAGCGTAGGAACAGGTAGCACTGAAGCTTTCTTT,CASSVGTGSTEAFF,TRBJ1-1,few,-,TRBV9,14
TGTGCCAGCAGCCTTACAGGGGTCGAAGAGACCCAGTACTTC,CASSLTGVEETQYF,TRBJ2-5,many,TRBD1,TRBV5-6,14
TGTGCCAGCAGCTTACTAGCGGCTTCGCGGGAGCAGTACTTC,CASSLLAASREQYF,TRBJ2-7,-,TRBD2,TRBV5-4,14
TGTGCCAGCAGTGAATTAGGCCAAGAGACCCAGTACTTC,CASSELGQETQYF,TRBJ2-5,many,-,TRBV25-1,13
TGTGCCAGCAGTGTCGGGCAGGGGGCGAACACCGGGGAGCTGTTTTTT,CASSVGQGANTGELFF,TRBJ2-2,many,TRBD1,TRBV2,16
TGTGCCAGCAGCCCAGTGTGGTGGAACACTGAAGCTTTCTTT,CASSPVWWNTEAFF,TRBJ1-1,-,-,TRBV7-2,14
TGTGCCAGCAGTTACGCTCCTAACTATGGCTACACCTTC,CASSYAPNYGYTF,TRBJ1-2,-,-,TRBV6-6,13
TGCAGCGTTGAGGGGACTTTCGGGAGCACTGAAGCTTTCTTT,CSVEGTFGSTEAFF,TRBJ1-1,-,-,TRBV29-1,14
TGTGCCAGCAGCCCTGGGGCTAACTATGGCTACACCTTC,CASSPGANYGYTF,TRBJ1-2,many,-,TRBV9,13
TGTGCCAGCAGTGAAGTCCCCCGGACAGGAATAGTGGTGTTTTTT,CASSEVPRTGIVVFF,TRBJ1-4,-,TRBD1,TRBV2,15